The 25 T cell receptor beta chains listed next were all sequenced from one sample in a study of blood T cell repertoires in COVID-19. Repertoires were generated with immunoSEQ multiplex PCR, while TCRdb's copy carries only in-frame clones and drops some. The profile covers 200,000 to 300,000 clones, with 70% to 90% appearing a single time and around 6.4% taken by the ten largest. Sequencing was performed on peripheral blood. All receptors come from a woman aged 55-70 years with active or convalescent COVID-19.

This sequence joins TRBV9 and TRBJ2-1; 9 nucleotides agree with TRBD2. The V gene's germline CDR1 is SGDLS and CDR2 YYNGEE. The CDR3 is 16 amino acids. J lost 2 bases, V lost 0 bases, and 3 bases had no gene match. The CDR3 reads CASSVVSGGTYNEQFF. The CDR3 coding sequence is TGTGCCAGCAGCGTAGTTAGCGGGGGTACCTACAATGAGCAGTTCTTC.

The chain links TRBV16 to TRBJ2-3; 7 nucleotides align to TRBD2. The CDR3 sequence is 15 residues long. The J segment lost 3 bases and the V segment lost 1 base, leaving 4 bases of the junction unmatched. Germline V gene data show CDR1 as KGHSY and CDR2 as FQNENV. In nucleotides, the CDR3 is TGTGCCAGCAGCCAATGGGGCGGGAGAACAGATACGCAGTATTTT. Its protein is CASSQWGGRTDTQYF. The full variable domain, rest sourced from reference TRBV16 and TRBJ2-3, is GEEVAQTPKHLVRGEGQKAKLYCAPIKGHSYVFWYQQVLKNEFKFLISFQNENVFDETGMPKERFSAKCLPNSPCSLEIQATKLEDSAVYFCASSQWGGRTDTQYFGPGTRLTVL.

The chain combines TRBV3-1 (or the pseudogene TRBV3-2) with TRBJ2-3; 7 nucleotides line up with TRBD2. The CDR3 loop spans 13 amino acids. Losses at the gene ends were 4 bases for V and 4 bases for J; bases not matched to a gene: 2. Looked up from germline, CDR1 is LGHDT and CDR2 is YNNKEL (reference sequence). Here the CDR3 reads CASSRREADTQYF. DNA for the CDR3: TGTGCCAGCAGCCGTCGGGAGGCAGATACGCAGTATTTT.

The chain is built from TRBV30 and TRBJ2-7, with TRBD1 matching over 9 bases. This CDR3 contains 14 residues. Germline V lookup: CDR1 GTSNPN, CDR2 SVGIG (reference sequence). After removal of 2 bases from V and 2 bases from J, the junction contained 4 bases not matched to a gene. CDR3 protein: CAWSTDRGTYEQYF. As DNA, the CDR3 is TGTGCCTGGAGTACCGACAGGGGGACCTACGAGCAGTACTTC.

CDR3 nucleotide sequence: TGTGCCAGCAAAAGGGACAGGGAGCCTGGAAACACCATATATTTT. Its translation is CASKRDREPGNTIYF. The rearrangement uses TRBV6-5 and TRBJ1-3; TRBD1 agrees at 9 bases. CDR1 MNHEY and CDR2 SVGAGI come from the germline V gene. The CDR3 loop spans 15 amino acids. The V and J ends lost 7 bases and 2 bases, in that order; junction bases with no gene match: 6.

The chain has TRBV28 and TRBJ1-4, with 9 bases that match TRBD1. The germline V gene has CDR1 MDHEN and CDR2 SYDVKM. The J segment lost 7 bases and the V segment lost 9 bases, leaving 12 bases of the junction unmatched. The CDR3 contains 15 residues. CDR3 DNA sequence: TGTGCCAGTGTTTACACAGGGGGCGTCCGTGAAAAACTGTTTTTT. Encoded protein: CASVYTGGVREKLFF.

V gene TRBV5-1 combines with J gene TRBJ2-1, with TRBD2 matching over 14 bases. This CDR3 contains 16 residues. V gave up 3 bases and J gave up 5 bases; unmatched junction bases: 4. CDR1 SGHRS and CDR2 YFSETQ come from the germline V gene. Here the CDR3 reads CASSWGLAGANNEQFF. DNA for the CDR3: TGCGCCAGCAGCTGGGGACTAGCGGGGGCTAACAATGAGCAGTTCTTC.

This clone was counted once. The rearrangement uses TRBV10-3 and TRBJ1-5, with 7 nucleotides matching TRBD1. J gave up 5 bases and V 4 bases, and 5 bases lay outside the gene matches. CDR3 length: 14 amino acids. The germline V gene has CDR1 ENHRY and CDR2 SYGVKD. The CDR3, as DNA: TGTGCCATCAGTGTTTCCGGGACAGATCAGCCCCAGCATTTT. It specifies CAISVSGTDQPQHF.

The chain couples TRBV6-2 or TRBV6-3 to TRBJ1-5; 7 bases match TRBD1. This CDR3 contains 15 residues. Germline CDR1 and CDR2: MNHEY and SVGEGT. V was pared by 5 bases and J by 3 bases, with 7 bases of the junction left unmatched. This CDR3 is CASSHGDSPNQPQHF. The CDR3 DNA follows: TGTGCCAGCAGTCATGGGGACAGCCCCAATCAGCCCCAGCATTTT.

The chain is built from TRBV7-3 and TRBJ2-1; 8 nucleotides align to TRBD2. With V trimmed by 4 bases and J by 7 bases, 9 bases remained unmatched. Germline CDR1 reads SGHTA; CDR2 reads FQGTGA. The CDR3 has 15 amino acids. DNA for the CDR3: TGTGCCAGCAGCTCCCAGAGCGGGAGAGTAAATGAGCAGTTCTTC. Protein product: CASSSQSGRVNEQFF.

J is TRBJ2-2 and V is TRBV7-2; D gene unclear. The germline V gene has CDR1 SGHTA and CDR2 FQGNSA. Trimming took off 11 bases at V and 3 bases at J, with 7 bases between the two ends. The CDR3 runs to 11 residues. The CDR3 spells CAEQYTGELFF. In nucleotides, the CDR3 is TGTGCCGAGCAATACACCGGGGAGCTGTTTTTT.

The V call is TRBV9, the J call TRBJ2-3; the match to TRBD2 covers 12 bases. With V trimmed by 0 bases and J by 4 bases, 27 bases remained unmatched. Germline CDR1 reads SGDLS; CDR2 reads YYNGEE. This CDR3 is 24 amino acids long. The CDR3 nucleotides read TGTGCCAGCAGCGTAGTCTTCCTAGCGGGGGGGCCTGATCAGTGTTATGAGGCTGCAGATACGCAGTATTTT. Amino acids: CASSVVFLAGGPDQCYEAADTQYF.

The chain is built from TRBV3-1 (or the pseudogene TRBV3-2) and TRBJ1-1; no clear D. The germline CDR1 and CDR2 sequences are LGHDT and YNNKEL (reference sequence). The CDR3 contains 15 residues. V was shortened by 0 bases and J by 1 base, with 9 bases between the two germline ends. CDR3 in DNA: TGTGCCAGCAGCCAAGAGACTTTTTCGAACACTGAAGCTTTCTTT. It is translated as CASSQETFSNTEAFF.

This chain connects TRBV11-3 to TRBJ2-1; 7 nucleotides agree with TRBD2. Germline trimming cut 2 bases from V and 5 bases from J; bases unmatched to any gene: 3. Germline V lookup: CDR1 SGHNT, CDR2 YENEEA. The CDR3 length is 14 residues. The CDR3 loop is CASSLRGENNEQFF. Here the CDR3 DNA reads TGTGCCAGCAGCTTACGGGGGGAAAACAATGAGCAGTTCTTC.

J is TRBJ2-4 and V is TRBV4-1, with 10 positions matching TRBD2. The CDR3 spans 17 residues. Germline V CDR1 and CDR2: MGHRA, YSYEKL. The V and J ends lost 4 bases and 0 bases, in that order; junction bases with no gene match: 6. The CDR3 region has the DNA TGCGCCAGCAGCCCTCCCGGACTAGCGGTAGCCAAAAACATTCAGTACTTC. Translation gives CASSPPGLAVAKNIQYF.

This CDR3 reads CASTRDRANSNQPQHF. In DNA, the CDR3 is TGTGCCAGTACCCGGGACAGGGCAAATAGCAATCAGCCCCAGCATTTT. This chain joins TRBV19 and TRBJ1-5; 9 bases map to TRBD1. The CDR3 consists of 16 residues. Germline trimming cut 7 bases from V and 0 bases from J; bases unmatched to any gene: 7. Per germline, CDR1 LNHDA and CDR2 SQIVND (reference sequence). The whole variable domain, filled in from reference TRBV19 and TRBJ1-5, reads DGGITQSPKYLFRKEGQNVTLSCEQNLNHDAMYWYRQDPGQGLRLIYYSQIVNDFQKGDIAEGYSVSREKKESFPLTVTSAQKNPTAFYLCASTRDRANSNQPQHFGDGTRLSIL.

This clone was seen more than once but under ten times. This sequence joins TRBV6-6 and TRBJ2-3; 10 bases align to TRBD1. The CDR3 totals 15 residues. J gave up 1 base and V 4 bases, and 2 bases lay outside the gene matches. CDR1 MNHNY and CDR2 SVGAGI come from the germline V gene (reference sequence). CDR3 residues: CASSLGTGGTDTQYF. The CDR3 DNA reads TGTGCCAGCAGTTTGGGGACAGGGGGCACAGATACGCAGTATTTT.

This clone is medium-sized within its sample. The gene calls are TRBV6-1 and TRBJ2-5, with 8 bases aligning to TRBD1. Germline V gene data show CDR1 as MNHNS and CDR2 as SASEGT. The CDR3 spans 16 residues. After removal of 4 bases from V and 1 base from J, the junction contained 8 bases not matched to a gene. The CDR3 loop is CASSGRQGRLQETQYF. CDR3 DNA sequence: TGTGCCAGCAGTGGGCGACAGGGGCGACTCCAAGAGACCCAGTACTTC.

This chain links TRBV9 with TRBJ2-3; perhaps TRBD2 as D (5 bases). The V gene lost 0 bases and the J gene lost 0 bases, with 11 bases spanning the gap. This CDR3 is built from 16 residues. Germline V gene data show CDR1 as SGDLS and CDR2 as YYNGEE. The CDR3 sequence: CASSVGAGISTDTQYF. In DNA form, the CDR3 reads TGTGCCAGCAGCGTAGGTGCCGGGATTAGCACAGATACGCAGTATTTT. The full variable domain, with the rest looked up from reference TRBV9 and TRBJ2-3, is DSGVTQTPKHLITATGQRVTLRCSPRSGDLSVYWYQQSLDQGLQFLIQYYNGEERAKGNILERFSAQQFPDLHSELNLSSLELGDSALYFCASSVGAGISTDTQYFGPGTRLTVL.

The chain has TRBV4-1 and TRBJ2-1; the D is unclear. The V gene lost 0 bases and the J gene lost 3 bases, with 18 bases spanning the gap. CDR1 and CDR2 (germline): MGHRA, YSYEKL. The CDR3 is 18 residues long. CDR3 bases: TGCGCCAGCAGCCAAGATTTTACACTACCATCCGTCTACAATGAGCAGTTCTTC. Translated: CASSQDFTLPSVYNEQFF.

DNA for the CDR3: TGTGCCAGCAGCCTCGACAGGGTGGCCCAAGAGACCCAGTACTTC. Translated: CASSLDRVAQETQYF. The rearrangement joins TRBV5-4 to TRBJ2-5; 7 bases line up with TRBD1. Trimming at V came to 4 bases and at J to 1 base, leaving 7 bases not matched to a gene. The CDR3 spans 15 residues. Germline assignment: CDR1 SGHNT and CDR2 YYREEE (reference sequence).

The chain joins TRBV7-2 to TRBJ2-2, with D possibly TRBD1 on 5 matching bases. Deletions cut 1 base from V and 6 bases from J, with 15 bases between. CDR1 SGHTA and CDR2 FQGNSA come from the germline V gene. The CDR3 contains 16 residues. CDR3 coding DNA: TGTGCCAGCAGCTTAGGGCACAGGTTGATGGCCGGGGAGCTGTTTTTT. Translation: CASSLGHRLMAGELFF.

This clone has ten or more counts. J is TRBJ2-1 and V is TRBV29-1; D assignment may be TRBD1 or TRBD2 (6 bases each). Germline CDR1 and CDR2: SQVTM and ANQGSEA. Deletions cut 7 bases from V and 5 bases from J, with 9 bases between. This CDR3 contains 11 residues. The CDR3 bases are TGCAGCGCGGGGGCTGACAATGAGCAGTTCTTC. Its translation is CSAGADNEQFF.

The rearrangement links TRBV6-5 to TRBJ2-7, with 8 bases matching TRBD2. The germline gives CDR1 MNHEY, CDR2 SVGAGI. Losses at the gene ends were 5 bases for V and 7 bases for J; bases not matched to a gene: 10. The length of the CDR3 is 14 residues. The DNA of the CDR3 is TGTGCCAGCAGTCTAAGCGGGGGAGTGGGTGAGCAGTACTTC. Its translation is CASSLSGGVGEQYF.

V gene TRBV5-1 combines with J gene TRBJ2-3, with 12 bases lining up with TRBD2. The V gene end was trimmed by 2 bases and the J gene end by 2 bases; junction bases not matched to a gene: 3. Germline-derived CDR1 and CDR2 are SGHRS and YFSETQ. The CDR3 has 16 residues. The CDR3 here is CASSFRLAGATDTQYF. The CDR3 nucleotides are TGCGCCAGCAGCTTCCGACTAGCGGGGGCCACAGATACGCAGTATTTT.